This T cell receptor (beta chain) appears in the sequencing data of a study of blood T cell repertoires in COVID-19. Study at large: Italy, Spain and the United States were the sources of the convalescent and acute COVID-19 samples. Nucleic acid was either cDNA or gDNA, and it came from T cells, B-cell-depleted T cells, or PBMCs.

Authors' processing steps: Reference gene primer amplification gave nucleated cell count estimates. Some clones are missing from TCRdb's copy, which holds only in-frame ones; the method was immunoSEQ multiplex PCR. That table gives V, J and clone size, and the DNA gave D and trimming. This sample yields under 120,000 clones, of which 80% to 90% are seen a single time; about 34% belongs to the top ten. V was pared by 10 bases and J by 5 bases, with 4 bases of the junction left unmatched. In germline, CDR1 is ENHRY, CDR2 SYGVKD. The CDR3 length is 12 residues. Sequencing input: peripheral blood. The TCR originated in a woman of 80 years or more with acute or convalescent COVID-19. The genes are TRBV10-3 and TRBJ2-3, with 9 bases matching TRBD1. This CDR3 reads CASQGQGDTQYF. Written as DNA, the CDR3 is TGTGCCAGTCAGGGACAGGGAGATACGCAGTATTTT.